These 2 T cell receptor beta chains were sequenced from one sample in a study of a mutant IDH1 vaccine in newly diagnosed glioma. Time point reported: week 23, last vaccination. Each dose delivered 300 ug of mutant IDH1 20-mer peptide subcutaneously with imiquimod. The data were produced by immunoSEQ multiplex PCR, yet TCRdb's version contains in-frame clones alone and is incomplete. Among approximately 62,000 clones listed, around 83% were seen once. For these receptors, no antigen is known. The source material was PBMCs, sampled from a glioma patient whose treatment included an IDH1 peptide vaccine. Source of these receptors: a man aged 25 to 40 with glioma.

The V call is TRBV19, the J call TRBJ1-2, with D possibly TRBD1 on 6 matching bases. This CDR3 contains 16 residues. Germline loops: CDR1 LNHDA, CDR2 SQIVND (reference sequence). V was cut by 2 bases and J by 3 bases, with 16 bases left in between. CDR3 bases: TGTGCCAGTAGTATAATCGGGACAAGGACGGACTATGGCTACACCTTC. As protein: CASSIIGTRTDYGYTF.

This chain connects TRBV13 to TRBJ1-3; tentatively, D is TRBD1 (6 bases). The CDR3 is 15 amino acids. Germline V gives CDR1 PRHDT, CDR2 FYEKMQ (reference sequence). Between the trimmed V and J ends, which lost 5 bases and 4 bases, there was a span of 15 bases. The CDR3 loop reads CASSERGVGGNTIYF. Written as DNA, the CDR3 is TGTGCCAGCAGCGAAAGGGGGGTAGGGGGAAACACCATATATTTT.